The 24 T cell receptor beta chains below all came from one sample that was sequenced in a study of blood T cell repertoires in COVID-19. Measured with immunoSEQ multiplex PCR; TCRdb has only the in-frame clones, and not every one. The sample yields 250,000 or so clones, around four fifths seen once. The specimen was peripheral blood. These receptors all come from an older woman with active or convalescent COVID-19.

The V and J genes are TRBV29-1 and TRBJ2-1; 8 bases are shared with TRBD2. The germline V gene encodes CDR1 SQVTM and CDR2 ANQGSEA. The V and J ends lost 7 bases and 1 base, in that order; junction bases with no gene match: 9. The CDR3 is made up of 15 amino acids. The CDR3 protein is CSAPSGSLSYNEQFF. The CDR3 bases are TGCAGCGCTCCAAGCGGGAGCCTTTCCTACAATGAGCAGTTCTTC.

A few counts support this clone. The chain recombines TRBV18 with TRBJ1-1; TRBD1 is a possible D gene (5 bases). Between the trimmed V and J ends, which lost 2 bases and 0 bases, there was a span of 7 bases. The germline gives CDR1 KGHSH, CDR2 LQKENI. The CDR3 runs to 14 residues. This chain's CDR3 is CASSPAGMNTEAFF. The CDR3 DNA is TGTGCCAGCTCACCAGCAGGGATGAACACTGAAGCTTTCTTT. Together with reference TRBV18 and TRBJ1-1, the CDR3 gives the full variable domain: NAGVMQNPRHLVRRRGQEARLRCSPMKGHSHVYWYRQLPEEGLKFMVYLQKENIIDESGMPKERFSAEFPKEGPSILRIQQVVRGDSAAYFCASSPAGMNTEAFFGQGTRLTVV.

The chain employs TRBV9 and TRBJ1-2; D perhaps matches TRBD1 (6 bases). This CDR3 is 13 amino acids long. The germline CDR1 and CDR2 sequences are SGDLS and YYNGEE. Trimming stripped 4 bases from V and 4 bases from J, with 11 bases between. The CDR3 reads CASSPGQFYGYTF. The CDR3 coding sequence is TGTGCCAGCAGCCCAGGACAGTTCTATGGCTACACCTTC.

The chain recombines TRBV5-1 with TRBJ2-5, with a tentative D call TRBD2 (5 bases). In germline, CDR1 is SGHRS, CDR2 YFSETQ. This CDR3 contains 14 residues. V was shortened by 0 bases and J by 4 bases, with 10 bases between the two germline ends. DNA of the CDR3: TGCGCCAGCAGCTTGGATCTAGCAGGAGAGACCCAGTACTTC. It is translated as CASSLDLAGETQYF.

This clone was observed at least ten times. This chain joins TRBV9 and TRBJ1-2, with D perhaps matching TRBD1 (5 bases). V was clipped by 3 bases and J by 6 bases, with 12 bases between them. This CDR3 has 13 residues. Germline loops: CDR1 SGDLS, CDR2 YYNGEE. CDR3 bases: TGTGCCAGCAGCGAACAGGAATTGGATGGCTACACCTTC. This translates into CASSEQELDGYTF.

This clone has a single count. The chain uses TRBV4-1 and TRBJ2-1, with D possibly matching TRBD2 (5 bases). The V gene lost 1 base and the J gene lost 4 bases, with 17 bases spanning the gap. The CDR3 spans 17 residues. CDR1 MGHRA and CDR2 YSYEKL come from the germline V gene. CDR3 region: CASSQGGFGVGYNEQFF. The DNA of the CDR3 is TGCGCCAGCAGCCAAGGTGGATTCGGGGTTGGGTACAATGAGCAGTTCTTC.

J is TRBJ2-7 and V is TRBV30, with 9 nucleotides matching TRBD2. V shed 2 bases and J 6 bases; nucleotides not matched to a gene: 8. CDR3 length equals 14 residues. Germline V gene sequence: CDR1 GTSNPN, CDR2 SVGIG (reference sequence). CDR3 nucleotide sequence: TGTGCCTGGAGTACCGGGACTAGCACTTCCGAGCAGTACTTC. Translation: CAWSTGTSTSEQYF.

V and J are TRBV21-1 and TRBJ2-1; the table's D call TRBD2 went unverified against the DNA. TRBV21-1 is a recognized pseudogene. The CDR3 runs 16 residues. For the CDR3, the DNA is TGTGCCAGCAGCAAAGGTTCGGCGGGAGCCTACAATGAGCAGTTCTTC. Residues: CASSKGSAGAYNEQFF.

This clone was counted between two and nine times. The chain employs TRBV19 and TRBJ1-3, with no clear D. Trimming removed 2 bases from V and 8 bases from J, with 7 bases in between. This CDR3 region has 12 residues. From germline, CDR1 is LNHDA and CDR2 SQIVND (reference sequence). The CDR3 loop reads CASSIQMDTIYF. For the CDR3, the DNA is TGTGCCAGTAGTATACAGATGGACACCATATATTTT. The variable domain in full, with the rest retrieved from reference TRBV19 and TRBJ1-3, is DGGITQSPKYLFRKEGQNVTLSCEQNLNHDAMYWYRQDPGQGLRLIYYSQIVNDFQKGDIAEGYSVSREKKESFPLTVTSAQKNPTAFYLCASSIQMDTIYFGEGSWLTVV.

This clone was found once. The V call is TRBV5-6, the J call TRBJ1-6, with D maybe TRBD1 (5 bases). Trimming cost V 2 bases and J 4 bases, with 10 bases left between them. The CDR3 consists of 15 residues. From germline, CDR1 is SGHDT and CDR2 YYEEEE. The CDR3 DNA is TGTGCCAGCAGCTTCCGACAGAATTATAATTCACCCCTCCACTTT. Translated: CASSFRQNYNSPLHF. Using reference TRBV5-6 and TRBJ1-6 for the parts outside the CDR3, the full variable domain is DAGVTQSPTHLIKTRGQQVTLRCSPKSGHDTVSWYQQALGQGPQFIFQYYEEEERQRGNFPDRFSGHQFPNYSSELNVNALLLGDSALYLCASSFRQNYNSPLHFGNGTRLTVT.

The V gene is TRBV28, the J gene TRBJ1-4; D gene unclear. CDR1 MDHEN and CDR2 SYDVKM come from the germline V gene. Trimming took 3 bases from V and 0 from J, leaving 11 bases between them. The CDR3 contains 16 residues. CDR3 sequence (DNA): TGTGCCAGCAGTTTCTCCGCGCGGGCAACTAATGAAAAACTGTTTTTT. Protein product: CASSFSARATNEKLFF.

V is TRBV20-1 and J is TRBJ2-1; no definite D call. Germline CDR1 DFQATT, CDR2 SNEGSKA (reference sequence). This CDR3 is 11 amino acids long. Trimming left V 7 bases short and J 7 bases short, with 11 bases between. CDR3 nucleotides: TGCAGTGGAGCGCCAACGAATGAGCAGTTCTTC. It yields the protein CSGAPTNEQFF.

The rearrangement links TRBV10-3 to TRBJ2-5; 9 bases fit TRBD1. Germline V CDR1 and CDR2: ENHRY, SYGVKD. The CDR3 contains 13 residues. V trimming: 6 bases; J trimming: 5 bases; junction bases outside the gene matches: 4. CDR3 nucleotide sequence: TGTGCCATCAGGGAGGGACAGGGTGAGACCCAGTACTTC. Residues: CAIREGQGETQYF.

V gene TRBV5-6 combines with J gene TRBJ2-2; D may be TRBD2 (6 bases). This CDR3 is built from 17 residues. CDR1 is SGHDT, CDR2 YYEEEE, per germline. V was trimmed by 3 bases and J by 5 bases, leaving 20 bases between them. The CDR3 spells CASSSLTSGRGTGELFF. CDR3 DNA sequence: TGTGCCAGCAGCTCCCTGACCTCGGGACGGGGGACCGGGGAGCTGTTTTTT.

V and J are TRBV29-1 and TRBJ2-1, with a tentative D call TRBD1 (6 bases). There are 15 residues in the CDR3. V dropped 0 bases and J dropped 1 base, with 10 bases sitting between them. In germline, CDR1 is SQVTM, CDR2 ANQGSEA. The CDR3 sequence is CSVEDTGKSYNEQFF. Written as DNA, the CDR3 is TGCAGCGTTGAAGATACAGGGAAATCCTACAATGAGCAGTTCTTC.

This chain joins TRBV11-2 and TRBJ1-2, with D possibly being TRBD1 (6 bases). The CDR3 is 16 amino acids. The ends were cut back, 5 bases at V and 5 bases at J, with 21 bases in the middle. Germline values: CDR1 SGHAT, CDR2 FQNNGV. The CDR3 sequence is CASSLSDSPRYYGYTF. DNA of the CDR3: TGTGCCAGCAGCCTTTCGGACAGTCCCCGCTATTATGGCTACACCTTC.

This chain links TRBV28 with TRBJ2-7; TRBD1 matches 7 bases. V lost 9 bases and J lost 3; bases outside the gene matches: 14. The CDR3 has 15 residues. CDR1 and CDR2 from the germline V gene are MDHEN and SYDVKM. CDR3 sequence reads: CARHASGTDLYEQYF. Here the CDR3 DNA reads TGTGCCAGGCACGCCAGTGGGACAGACCTCTACGAGCAGTACTTC. Based on the CDR3 plus reference TRBV28 and TRBJ2-7, the full variable domain is DVKVTQSSRYLVKRTGEKVFLECVQDMDHENMFWYRQDPGLGLRLIYFSYDVKMKEKGDIPEGYSVSREKKERFSLILESASTNQTSMYLCARHASGTDLYEQYFGPGTRLTVT.

The CDR3 region has the DNA TGTGCCAGCAGACCGACAGGGGGCTTCGAAAAACTGTTTTTT. Protein: CASRPTGGFEKLFF. V and J are TRBV27 and TRBJ1-4, with 10 positions matching TRBD1. CDR1 MNHEY and CDR2 SMNVEV come from the germline V gene (reference sequence). V lost 6 bases and J lost 8; bases outside the gene matches: 6. This CDR3 contains 14 residues. The whole variable domain, remainder taken from reference TRBV27 and TRBJ1-4, is EAQVTQNPRYLITVTGKKLTVTCSQNMNHEYMSWYRQDPGLGLRQIYYSMNVEVTDKGDVPEGYKVSRKEKRNFPLILESPSPNQTSLYFCASRPTGGFEKLFFGSGTQLSVL.

The chain couples TRBV27 to TRBJ2-5; TRBD2 might be the D (6 bases). The V end was cut by 7 bases, the J end by 3 bases, with 18 bases between. Germline lookup yields CDR1 MNHEY and CDR2 SMNVEV (reference sequence). CDR3 size: 15 residues. CDR3 loop: CASTTKWDSKETQYF. The CDR3 nucleotides are TGTGCCAGCACCACAAAGTGGGACTCCAAAGAGACCCAGTACTTC.

The chain is built from TRBV28 and TRBJ2-1; the match to TRBD1 covers 7 bases. From germline, CDR1 is MDHEN and CDR2 SYDVKM. The CDR3 spans 14 residues. The V gene end was trimmed by 4 bases and the J gene end by 5 bases; junction bases not matched to a gene: 5. The CDR3 is CASSYRDSDNEQFF. In DNA, the CDR3 is TGTGCCAGCAGTTACCGGGACAGCGACAATGAGCAGTTCTTC.

The CDR3: CASSPGENRASGELFF. The CDR3 DNA sequence: TGTGCCAGCTCACCGGGGGAAAACAGGGCCTCCGGGGAGCTGTTTTTT. This chain joins TRBV18 and TRBJ2-2; D might be TRBD1 (6 bases). This CDR3 comprises 16 residues. Germline V lookup: CDR1 KGHSH, CDR2 LQKENI. V lost 3 bases, J lost 6 bases, and 17 bases lay in between.

The CDR3 sequence: CASSEFTNRWSPLHF. CDR3 DNA: TGTGCCAGCAGTGAATTTACTAACAGGTGGTCACCCCTCCACTTT. The V and J genes are TRBV2 and TRBJ1-6, with D possibly being TRBD1 (5 bases). The CDR3 covers 15 residues. V lost 2 bases to trimming and J lost 10 bases, with 15 bases between them. CDR1 is SNHLY and CDR2 is FYNNEI in the germline V gene.

The rearrangement joins TRBV11-3 to TRBJ2-2; a possible D gene is TRBD1 (5 bases). This CDR3 is 14 amino acids long. V gave up 5 bases and J gave up 1 base, with 8 bases separating them. CDR1 and CDR2 from the germline V gene are SGHNT and YENEEA. CDR3 sequence (DNA): TGTGCCAGCAGCACTCAGGGGAACACCGGGGAGCTGTTTTTT. This translates into CASSTQGNTGELFF.

This clone occurred a few times. For the CDR3, the DNA is TGTGCCAGCAGCTGGACCCGACAGGGGGGCTACACCTTC. Translating it yields CASSWTRQGGYTF. The chain carries TRBV5-6 and TRBJ1-2, with 8 nucleotides matching TRBD1. The CDR3 covers 13 residues. With V trimmed by 3 bases and J by 8 bases, 6 bases remained unmatched. The germline gives CDR1 SGHDT, CDR2 YYEEEE. The full variable domain, its missing parts supplied by reference TRBV5-6 and TRBJ1-2, is DAGVTQSPTHLIKTRGQQVTLRCSPKSGHDTVSWYQQALGQGPQFIFQYYEEEERQRGNFPDRFSGHQFPNYSSELNVNALLLGDSALYLCASSWTRQGGYTFGSGTRLTVV.